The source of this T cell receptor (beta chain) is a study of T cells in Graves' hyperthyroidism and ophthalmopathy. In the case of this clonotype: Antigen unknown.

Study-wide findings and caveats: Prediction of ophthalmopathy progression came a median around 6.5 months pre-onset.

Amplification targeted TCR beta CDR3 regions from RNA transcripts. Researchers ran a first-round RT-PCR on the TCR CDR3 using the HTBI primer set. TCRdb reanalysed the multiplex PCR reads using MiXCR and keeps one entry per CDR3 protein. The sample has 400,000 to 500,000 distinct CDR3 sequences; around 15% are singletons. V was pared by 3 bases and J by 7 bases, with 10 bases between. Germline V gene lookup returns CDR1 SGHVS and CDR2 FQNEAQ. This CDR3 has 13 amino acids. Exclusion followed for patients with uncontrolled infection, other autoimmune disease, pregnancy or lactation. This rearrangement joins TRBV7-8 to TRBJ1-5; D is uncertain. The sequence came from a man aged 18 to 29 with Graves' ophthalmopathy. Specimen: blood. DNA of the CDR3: TGTGCCAGCAGCTTTACACGCACCCAGCCCCAGCATTTT. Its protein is CASSFTRTQPQHF.